A selection of T cell receptor beta chains follows, all from one sample in a study of chemoradiotherapy in HPV16-positive cancers. Repertoires were generated with immunoSEQ multiplex PCR, while TCRdb's copy carries only in-frame clones and drops some. The sample carries over a thousand clones, around 90% recorded once. Sequenced material: tumor tissue, taken from a patient who underwent chemoradiotherapy. The receptors derive from a human donor with HPV-associated anogenital cancer. Both conserved end residues are part of each CDR3. The D gene is left open where the match is weak. Clone size, where shown, is once, few, many, or a class for clones that have expanded.

TRBJ2-3 - TRBD2 TRBV5-4 TGTGCCAGCAGCTTGTGGCTAGCGGGGGCTTCAGATACGCAGTATTTT CASSLWLAGASDTQYF
TRBJ2-7 once TRBD1 TRBV5-8 TGTGCCAGCAGCTTGGCCGGGACAGGCTCCTACGAGCAGTACTTC CASSLAGTGSYEQYF
TRBJ1-6 - - TRBV2 TGTGCCAGCAGCGCAGGGACCAATTCACCCCTCCACTTT CASSAGTNSPLHF
TRBJ2-1 few - TRBV4-1 TGCGCCAGCAGCCAAGACAACAGGGGAGGCAATGAGCAGTTCTTC CASSQDNRGGNEQFF
TRBJ2-6 - - TRBV6-4 TGTGCCAGCAGTCCTGACAGGAGCTCTGGGGCCAACGTCCTGACTTTC CASSPDRSSGANVLTF
TRBJ2-1 few - TRBV9 TGTGCCAGCAGCGCGCTCGGCACCTACAATGAGCAGTTCTTC CASSALGTYNEQFF
TRBJ1-2 few - TRBV2 TGTGCCAGCAGTGAAGAACCGGACAGTCACTATGGCTACACCTTC CASSEEPDSHYGYTF
TRBJ2-5 once - TRBV5-1 TGCGCCAGCAGCCCCGAGCCTCTCATGGGCGCAGAGACCCAGTACTTC CASSPEPLMGAETQYF
TRBJ2-3 - - TRBV5-1 TGCGCCAGCAGCTTGAGGCCCGAGGTGGATACGCAGTATTTT CASSLRPEVDTQYF
TRBJ2-5 once TRBD2 TRBV4-2 TGTGCCAGCCAGAGCGGGAGGACGGAAGAGACCCAGTACTTC CASQSGRTEETQYF
TRBJ2-1 - TRBD1 TRBV10-3 TGTGCCATCAGTGAGTTGACAGGGAAAAATGAGCAGTTCTTC CAISELTGKNEQFF
TRBJ2-1 - - TRBV7-9 TGTGCCAGCAGCCCGGAAAATGAGCAGTTCTTC CASSPENEQFF
TRBJ1-2 - TRBD1 TRBV6-6 TGTGCCAGCAGGGACCCGGGACAGCTCTATGGCTACACCTTC CASRDPGQLYGYTF
TRBJ1-5 - - TRBV4-1 TGCGCCAGCAGCCAAACCCAACAGGGTCCTGGTCAGCCCCAGCATTTT CASSQTQQGPGQPQHF
TRBJ2-1 - - TRBV19 TGTGCCAGTAGTACCCTAACTAGCCGTAATGAGCAGTTCTTC CASSTLTSRNEQFF
TRBJ2-1 - - TRBV7-9 TGTGCCAGCAGCCCACAGGATGAGCAGTTCTTC CASSPQDEQFF
TRBJ1-2 - TRBD1 TRBV18 TGTGCCAGCTCAGAGGACAGGGTCTATGGCTACACCTTC CASSEDRVYGYTF
TRBJ2-1 - - TRBV28 TGTGCCAGCAGTTTAGCGGGTACTAGCTTCCTCGGGGAGCAGTTCTTC CASSLAGTSFLGEQFF
TRBJ2-1 - TRBD2 TRBV7-6 TGTGCCAGCAGCCCCCTAGCGGGACCTACCTACAATGAGCAGTTCTTC CASSPLAGPTYNEQFF
TRBJ1-2 - - TRBV18 TGTGCCAGCTCTCCTACTAACTATGGCTACACCTTC CASSPTNYGYTF
TRBJ1-2 - - TRBV2 TGTGCCAGCAGTGAACCAGGGGAGGGTCGGTATGGCTACACCTTC CASSEPGEGRYGYTF
TRBJ2-5 - TRBD2 TRBV19 TGTGCCAGTAGCGGGGGGGACCAAGAGACCCAGTACTTC CASSGGDQETQYF
TRBJ1-6 - - TRBV6-1 TGTGCCAGCACCTTACACCCCCATAATTCACCCCTCCACTTT CASTLHPHNSPLHF
TRBJ2-5 - - TRBV10-3 TGTGCCATCAGTGATAGTTCAAGTGGGACCCAGTACTTC CAISDSSSGTQYF
TRBJ2-7 - TRBD1 TRBV15 TGTGCCACCAGTCGACAGGGGGCGGTGACCTACGAGCAGTACTTC CATSRQGAVTYEQYF
TRBJ2-5 - - TRBV2 TGTGCCAGCAGTCCAGGACAGCAAGAGACCCAGTACTTC CASSPGQQETQYF
TRBJ2-1 - - TRBV19 TGTGCCAGTAGTAAGGCCCGATCTAGTAATGAGCAGTTCTTC CASSKARSSNEQFF
TRBJ1-6 - - TRBV6-5 TGTGCCGCCGGGACAAATAATTCACCCCTCCACTTT CAAGTNNSPLHF
TRBJ1-5 - - TRBV29-1 TGCAGCGTAAGGGACGGAGGTAGCAATCAGCCCCAGCATTTT CSVRDGGSNQPQHF
TRBJ1-1 - - TRBV2 TGTGCCAGCACCCCACAGACAACGAACACTGAAGCTTTCTTT CASTPQTTNTEAFF
TRBJ2-7 - - TRBV2 TGTGCCAGCAGTGGAGCGGACCTAGGAGAGCAGTACTTC CASSGADLGEQYF
TRBJ2-3 - - TRBV2 TGTGCCAGCAGTGAGAATGGACCGGACCAGTATTTT CASSENGPDQYF
TRBJ2-5 - TRBD2 TRBV10-3 TGTGCCAGTACTAGCGGCCAAGAGACCCAGTACTTC CASTSGQETQYF
TRBJ2-2 - - TRBV2 TGTGCCAGCAGAGTGACGTGGACCGGGGAGCTGTTTTTT CASRVTWTGELFF
TRBJ2-1 - TRBD2 TRBV7-2 TGTGCCAGCAGCTCCGGACTAGCTCGTGAGCAGTTCTTC CASSSGLAREQFF
TRBJ1-1 once - TRBV11-3 TGTGCCAGCAGCTTACGAGGGTCGGGCACTGAAGCTTTCTTT CASSLRGSGTEAFF
TRBJ1-1 - - TRBV7-9 TGTGCCAGCAGTAACGATCCCGGGACAGAAGCTTTCTTT CASSNDPGTEAFF